Sequencing of this TCR beta chain was carried out in a study of metastatic and nonmetastatic thyroid tumors. Study-wide context: Both malignant and benign thyroid patients supplied peripheral blood and tumor or nodule tissue samples, across which the repertoires of these patients were then compared.

Original processing methods: To classify distant metastasis in papillary thyroid cancer, a model was built from CDR3 differences across clinicopathological groups. TCRdb reassembled clones from the PCR reads with MiXCR. Clone size and V and J calls follow TCRdb, not the original study. The repertoire holds roughly 70,000 clones, with about 17% as singletons. This clone was counted only a few times. The antigen is unknown. Trimming removed 1 base at V and 2 bases at J, with 6 bases between. Germline loops: CDR1 MGHRA, CDR2 YSYEKL. The CDR3 extends over 13 amino acids. Every patient was untreated before thyroid surgery. The study, taken as a whole, reports: The reported finding was significantly higher TCR beta diversity in malignant thyroid tumors relative to benign nodules, in blood and tumor.

The sequencing sample was made of blood. The gene calls are TRBV4-1 and TRBJ2-7; D is ambiguous. This TCR was sampled from a female donor with papillary thyroid cancer or a benign thyroid nodule (not recorded which). Some clones in this sample may be carry-over from other donors' samples. The CDR3 nucleotides are TGCGCCAGCAGCCAAGTTATGGCCTACGAGCAGTACTTC. Protein sequence: CASSQVMAYEQYF.